This TCR beta chain emerged from a study of identical twins. Study-wide points: Donors were not followed over many years; analysis was cross-sectional.

Remarks on this clonotype: Its antigen is unknown.

Each CDR3 protein is one row after TCRdb ran MiXCR on the 5' RACE reads. This sample has roughly 490,000 distinct CDR3 sequences; roughly an eighth occur once, and the top ten carry approximately 0.98%. The length of the CDR3 is 17 residues. Germline assignment: CDR1 SGHAT and CDR2 FQNNGV. The ends lost 3 bases at V and 1 base at J; junction bases unmatched: 6. This sample was shared with a second study, whose subject was yellow fever vaccine responses in identical twins. That work contributes: Reported findings indicate that twins' vaccine T cell responses seemed partially convergent, partially personalized.

Material: CD4+ T cells sorted from blood. This chain links TRBV11-2 with TRBJ2-2, with TRBD2 matching over 9 bases. The origin of this receptor is a young woman in good health. CDR3 amino acids: CASSLAIAGENTGELFF. CDR3 nucleotide sequence: TGTGCCAGCAGCTTGGCAATAGCGGGAGAGAACACCGGGGAGCTGTTTTTT.